Below are 10 T cell receptor beta chains sequenced from a single sample in a study of T cells in Graves' hyperthyroidism and ophthalmopathy. RNA transcripts yielded amplified TCR beta CDR3 regions. The HTBI set primed first-round TCR CDR3 RT-PCR. TCRdb called the multiplex PCR reads again in MiXCR, with one record for every CDR3 protein. The sample shows some 700,000 distinct CDR3 sequences, about 18% of them seen only once. Sequenced material: blood. Receptor source: a man aged 45-65 years with Graves' hyperthyroidism.

This clonotype came up a few times. A read error may explain this, as a much larger clone is one base away. The J gene is TRBJ2-1, the V gene TRBV28; perhaps TRBD1 as D (7 bases). Per germline, CDR1 MDHEN and CDR2 SYDVKM. The CDR3 covers 14 residues. The CDR3 DNA is TGTGCCAGTGCTTCAGGGGGGCCCTACGATGAGCAGTTCTTC. Protein sequence: CASASGGPYDEQFF.

In its sample, this clonotype was seen many times. This sequence joins TRBV27 and TRBJ2-7; no definite D call. The CDR3 spans 13 residues. Germline lookup yields CDR1 MNHEY and CDR2 SMNVEV (reference sequence). The ends were cut back, 2 bases at V and 2 bases at J, with 7 bases in the middle. The CDR3 region is CASSLLPPYEQYF. The CDR3 DNA follows: TGTGCCAGCAGTTTACTACCACCCTACGAGCAGTACTTC.

This clonotype was picked up a small number of times. The chain is built from TRBV19 and TRBJ2-1, with D perhaps TRBD2 (6 bases). The germline gives CDR1 LNHDA, CDR2 SQIVND (reference sequence). The CDR3 covers 13 residues. V was trimmed by 4 bases and J by 5 bases, leaving 9 bases between them. CDR3 sequence reads: CASSRTINNEQFF. The CDR3 coding sequence is TGTGCCAGTAGTAGGACTATAAACAATGAGCAGTTCTTC. Filled out from reference TRBV19 and TRBJ2-1, the complete variable domain reads DGGITQSPKYLFRKEGQNVTLSCEQNLNHDAMYWYRQDPGQGLRLIYYSQIVNDFQKGDIAEGYSVSREKKESFPLTVTSAQKNPTAFYLCASSRTINNEQFFGPGTRLTVL.

The chain recombines TRBV9 with TRBJ2-5; tentative D call: TRBD1 (7 bases). The CDR3 is 15 amino acids. Trimming stripped 4 bases from V and 4 bases from J, with 17 bases between. CDR1 and CDR2 (germline): SGDLS, YYNGEE. The CDR3 loop reads CASSSRQGGVETQYF. DNA of the CDR3: TGTGCCAGCAGCTCAAGACAGGGAGGAGTAGAGACCCAGTACTTC.

This clonotype was recorded many times. The chain has TRBV7-2 and TRBJ2-2; no clear D. CDR1 SGHTA and CDR2 FQGNSA come from the germline V gene. V was cut by 6 bases and J by 7 bases, with 9 bases left in between. This CDR3 comprises 12 residues. Here the CDR3 DNA reads TGTGCCAGCAGACCAGACCACGGGGAGCTGTTTTTT. It specifies CASRPDHGELFF.

The table lists this clonotype with many counts. The chain carries TRBV7-6 and TRBJ2-7; 9 bases match TRBD1. Germline-derived CDR1 and CDR2 are SGHVS and FNYEAQ. This CDR3 is 15 amino acids long. The trim removed 5 bases at V and 2 bases at J, leaving 7 bases unmatched. CDR3 region: CASSLEGQGTYEQYF. In DNA, the CDR3 is TGTGCCAGCAGCCTTGAGGGACAGGGAACCTACGAGCAGTACTTC.

The chain has TRBV28 and TRBJ1-5; D gene uncertain. The CDR3 runs 18 residues. Trimming pared 3 bases from V and 0 bases from J, leaving 18 bases between. CDR1 MDHEN and CDR2 SYDVKM come from the germline V gene. CDR3 coding DNA: TGTGCCAGCAGTTTCACTCGGGCAGTGGGGTATAGCAATCAGCCCCAGCATTTT. Translated, it gives CASSFTRAVGYSNQPQHF.

The chain links TRBV18 to TRBJ2-7; 10 positions match TRBD1. The CDR3 covers 16 residues. Trimming removed 4 bases from V and 2 bases from J; junction bases left unmatched: 8. Germline CDR1 and CDR2: KGHSH and LQKENI. The CDR3 coding sequence is TGTGCCAGCTCACGGGGACAGGGGTCGGGGACCTACGAGCAGTACTTC. This codes for CASSRGQGSGTYEQYF.

As for this clonotype: A much larger clone lies one base from this, so it may be a read error. V usage is TRBV28 and J usage is TRBJ2-1, with a weak D call TRBD2 (5 bases). This CDR3 spans 12 amino acids. Trimming took off 4 bases at V and 6 bases at J, with 7 bases between the two ends. Germline CDR1 is MDHEN and CDR2 is SYDVKM. CDR3 amino acids: CASSWEFNEQFF. CDR3 nucleotides: TGTGCCAGCAGTTGGGAGTTCAATGAGCAGTTCTTC.

This clonotype has just a few counts. The chain joins TRBV6-2 or TRBV6-3 to TRBJ2-7; D may be TRBD2 (6 bases). Per germline, CDR1 MNHEY and CDR2 SVGEGT. With 0 bases removed from V and 6 bases from J, the gap between germline ends came to 18 bases. The CDR3 is 16 amino acids. DNA for the CDR3: TGTGCCAGCAGTTACTCAAGTTTGGGCCTAGCGAGCGAGCAGTACTTC. This sequence encodes CASSYSSLGLASEQYF.